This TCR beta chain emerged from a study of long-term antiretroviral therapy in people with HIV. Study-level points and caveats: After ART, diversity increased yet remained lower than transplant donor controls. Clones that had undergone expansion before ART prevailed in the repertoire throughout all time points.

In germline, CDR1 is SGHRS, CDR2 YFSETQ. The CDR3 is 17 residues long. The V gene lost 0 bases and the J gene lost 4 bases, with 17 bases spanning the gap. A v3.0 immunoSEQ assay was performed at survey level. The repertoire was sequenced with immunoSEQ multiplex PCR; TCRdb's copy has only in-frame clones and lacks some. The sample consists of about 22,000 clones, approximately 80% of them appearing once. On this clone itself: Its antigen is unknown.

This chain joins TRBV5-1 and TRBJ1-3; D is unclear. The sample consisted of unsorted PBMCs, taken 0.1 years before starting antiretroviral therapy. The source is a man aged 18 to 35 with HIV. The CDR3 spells CASSLDGPHENGNTIYF. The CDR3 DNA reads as TGCGCCAGCAGCTTGGACGGACCCCACGAGAACGGAAACACCATATATTTT.